A single sample is the source of the 7 T cell receptor beta chains below, sequenced in a study of T cell repertoires in ileal Crohn's disease. Regarding time point: inflamed ileum from the surgical specimen. Produced via immunoSEQ multiplex PCR; TCRdb's table is partial and in-frame only. The table includes about 5,400 clones, more than 75% detected once. Sample: ileal tissue. These receptors originate from an adult with Crohn's disease.

The J gene is TRBJ2-7, the V gene TRBV7-9, with a tentative D call TRBD2 (6 bases). Germline-derived CDR1 and CDR2 are SEHNR and FQNEAQ (reference sequence). This CDR3 comprises 16 residues. The V and J ends lost 1 base and 10 bases respectively, with 23 bases between them. CDR3 region: CASSLDTPWHGGGQYF. In DNA, the CDR3 is TGTGCCAGCAGCTTAGATACCCCTTGGCATGGGGGAGGTCAGTACTTC.

The genes are TRBV5-3 and TRBJ2-3, with D maybe TRBD1 (6 bases). TRBV5-3 is known as an ORF, though its function is uncertain. The CDR3 extends over 16 amino acids. Trimming took 4 bases from V and 3 from J, leaving 18 bases between them. CDR3 DNA: TGTGCCAGAAGCCCAAGGAAGACAGGAAATACAGATACGCAGTATTTT. Amino acid sequence: CARSPRKTGNTDTQYF.

This clone was observed a few times. This sequence joins TRBV10-3 and TRBJ2-7; 12 bases match TRBD2. The CDR3 runs to 14 residues. From germline, CDR1 is ENHRY and CDR2 SYGVKD. With 6 bases clipped from V and 6 bases from J, the junction kept 6 bases outside the gene matches. The CDR3 sequence is CAISLTSGRSEQYF. The CDR3 DNA is TGTGCCATCAGCTTGACTAGCGGGAGAAGCGAGCAGTACTTC.

This clone appeared a single time. The chain is built from TRBV29-1 and TRBJ1-1, with a weak D call TRBD1 (5 bases). The CDR3 spans 11 residues. Germline lookup yields CDR1 SQVTM and CDR2 ANQGSEA. Trimming removed 2 bases from V and 9 bases from J, with 10 bases in between. The CDR3 is CSVEIGEKAFF. In nucleotides, the CDR3 is TGCAGCGTTGAAATAGGGGAAAAAGCTTTCTTT.

This clone was seen only once. The gene calls are TRBV29-1 and TRBJ1-2; tentatively, D is TRBD1 (6 bases). Trimming removed 1 base from V and 11 bases from J, with 11 bases in between. Per the germline V gene, CDR1 is SQVTM and CDR2 is ANQGSEA. The CDR3 is 11 amino acids. The CDR3 DNA reads TGCAGCGTTGAAGCGGGGGGGCTTTACACCTTC. Protein: CSVEAGGLYTF. The full variable domain, completed using reference TRBV29-1 and TRBJ1-2, is SAVISQKPSRDICQRGTSLTIQCQVDSQVTMMFWYRQQPGQSLTLIATANQGSEATYESGFVIDKFPISRPNLTFSTLTVSNMSPEDSSIYLCSVEAGGLYTFGSGTRLTVV.

This clone was recorded a few times. V usage is TRBV7-9 and J usage is TRBJ1-2; D may be TRBD1 (5 bases). Per the germline V gene, CDR1 is SEHNR and CDR2 is FQNEAQ (reference sequence). V gave up 5 bases and J gave up 2 bases, with 6 bases separating them. This CDR3 is 12 amino acids long. CDR3 in amino acids: CASSRDNYGYTF. The CDR3 bases are TGTGCCAGCAGCCGGGACAACTATGGCTACACCTTC.

The chain's CDR3 is CASSVGRGGEQYF. CDR3 nucleotide sequence: TGTGCCAGCAGTGTGGGCAGGGGAGGGGAGCAGTACTTC. The chain has TRBV2 and TRBJ2-7; tentative D call: TRBD2 (7 bases). Germline V CDR1 and CDR2: SNHLY, FYNNEI. V was pared by 4 bases and J by 7 bases, with 14 bases between. CDR3 length: 13 residues.